What follows are 11 T cell receptor beta chains derived from one specimen sequenced in a study of vaccination and CD4 T cells after COVID-19. The Oncomine TCR Beta short-read assay was applied to DNA of cultured CD4+ T cells. One entry per CDR3 protein results from TCRdb running MiXCR on the PCR reads. The data contain roughly 16,000 distinct CDR3 sequences, around 29% of them singletons. These receptors lack a known antigen. As for treatment: approximately 11-day PBMC culture with coronavirus spike peptide pools or control peptides (ViraFEST assay). Sample: cultured CD4+ T cells from blood. The receptors were gathered from a human donor with COVID-19.

The chain links TRBV20-1 to TRBJ2-2; 9 nucleotides line up with TRBD1. The CDR3 sequence is 14 residues long. The V gene's germline CDR1 is DFQATT and CDR2 SNEGSKA (reference sequence). The DNA of the CDR3 is TGCAGCGTTCAGGGACAGGGAGTAACCGGGGAGCTGTTTTTT. This translates into CSVQGQGVTGELFF.

The chain recombines TRBV5-5 with TRBJ1-3; D not resolved. CDR1 SGHKS and CDR2 YYEKEE come from the germline V gene (reference sequence). Trimming removed 7 bases from V and 0 bases from J, with 8 bases in between. The CDR3 length is 13 residues. CDR3 sequence (DNA): TGTGCCAGCGCATCGGTCTCTGGAAACACCATATATTTT. Translated, it gives CASASVSGNTIYF.

The CDR3 sequence is CASSLSLKDIGNQPQHF. CDR3 nucleotide sequence: TGCGCCAGCAGCTTGTCTCTTAAGGACATAGGCAATCAGCCCCAGCATTTT. The chain couples TRBV5-1 to TRBJ1-5; D may be TRBD1 (5 bases). CDR3 size: 17 residues. Looked up from germline, CDR1 is SGHRS and CDR2 is YFSETQ. V was trimmed by 1 base and J by 2 bases, leaving 16 bases between them.

This chain uses TRBV14 with TRBJ1-2; the D gene is possibly TRBD1 (6 bases). The CDR3 is made up of 15 amino acids. Germline V gives CDR1 SGHDN, CDR2 FVKESK. The germline V and J ends were trimmed by 0 bases and 8 bases, with 16 bases remaining between them. The CDR3 sequence is CASSQDSGGRGGYTF. The DNA for the CDR3 is TGTGCCAGCAGCCAAGATAGTGGGGGCCGTGGAGGCTACACCTTC.

The chain employs TRBV6-5 and TRBJ1-1; D perhaps matches TRBD1 (5 bases). Trimming took 2 bases from V and 5 from J, leaving 6 bases between them. The germline CDR1 and CDR2 sequences are MNHEY and SVGAGI. The CDR3 is 12 residues long. CDR3 sequence reads: CASSYGGTEAFF. In DNA form, the CDR3 reads TGTGCCAGCAGTTACGGGGGGACTGAAGCTTTCTTT.

The chain carries TRBV6-5 and TRBJ1-6, with D possibly TRBD1 on 6 matching bases. Germline CDR1 and CDR2: MNHEY and SVGAGI. The CDR3 is 18 amino acids. With 0 bases removed from V and 1 base from J, the gap between germline ends came to 13 bases. CDR3 bases: TGTGCCAGCAGTTACTCACTGAGAGGGGGTTCCTATAATTCACCCCTCCACTTT. It encodes CASSYSLRGGSYNSPLHF.

The rearrangement links TRBV20-1 to TRBJ2-7; D remains unclear. Germline CDR1 and CDR2: DFQATT and SNEGSKA (reference sequence). The V end lost 1 base, the J end lost 2 bases, and 6 bases lay between the germline ends. This CDR3 is 12 amino acids long. CDR3 amino acids: CSARVDTYEQYF. The CDR3 nucleotides read TGCAGTGCTAGAGTCGACACCTACGAGCAGTACTTC.

The chain combines TRBV19 with TRBJ1-5, with 7 bases lining up with TRBD1. This CDR3 region has 17 residues. CDR1 is LNHDA, CDR2 SQIVND, per germline (reference sequence). Trimming removed 4 bases from V and 0 bases from J; junction bases left unmatched: 9. The CDR3 sequence is CASSTTGFDPSNQPQHF. CDR3 coding DNA: TGTGCCAGTAGTACGACAGGGTTTGACCCTAGCAATCAGCCCCAGCATTTT. The full variable domain, in which reference TRBV19 and TRBJ1-5 provide the parts outside the CDR3, is DGGITQSPKYLFRKEGQNVTLSCEQNLNHDAMYWYRQDPGQGLRLIYYSQIVNDFQKGDIAEGYSVSREKKESFPLTVTSAQKNPTAFYLCASSTTGFDPSNQPQHFGDGTRLSIL.

V usage is TRBV6-5 and J usage is TRBJ1-1; 7 bases are a match to TRBD1. This CDR3 has 14 amino acids. Trimming cost V 2 bases and J 4 bases; bases outside gene matches: 4. In germline, CDR1 is MNHEY, CDR2 SVGAGI. This CDR3 is CASSYGQGGTEAFF. The CDR3 coding sequence is TGTGCCAGCAGTTACGGGCAGGGGGGCACTGAAGCTTTCTTT.

The J gene is TRBJ1-3, the V gene TRBV6-5; tentative D call: TRBD1 (5 bases). The germline gives CDR1 MNHEY, CDR2 SVGAGI. This CDR3 is built from 15 residues. The germline V and J ends were trimmed by 1 base and 2 bases, with 9 bases remaining between them. In DNA form, the CDR3 reads TGTGCCAGCAGTTACTTGGGGGGGGCTGGAAACACCATATATTTT. It yields the protein CASSYLGGAGNTIYF.

This rearrangement joins TRBV19 to TRBJ1-5, with D perhaps TRBD1 (5 bases). This CDR3 region has 16 residues. Trimming left V 0 bases short and J 3 bases short, with 12 bases between. Germline V CDR1 and CDR2: LNHDA, SQIVND (reference sequence). Here the CDR3 DNA reads TGTGCCAGTAGTATAGATGGGAGACAGTTCAATCAGCCCCAGCATTTT. It translates to CASSIDGRQFNQPQHF.